Presented here are 8 T cell receptor beta chains from one specimen sequenced in a study of early T cells in non-severe SARS-CoV-2 infection. TCRdb re-derived calls from the 5' RACE reads in MiXCR, one entry per CDR3 protein. This sample has around 80,000 distinct CDR3 sequences, with roughly 12% found just once. Source: whole blood, taken at baseline. The receptors were sampled from an adult who was a healthcare worker with PCR-confirmed SARS-CoV-2 infection or an uninfected control (not recorded which).

CDR3 region: CASSLAGETGNQPQHF. The CDR3 DNA follows: TGTGCCAGCAGTTTAGCGGGGGAAACAGGGAATCAGCCCCAGCATTTT. The chain joins TRBV12-3 or TRBV12-4 to TRBJ1-5; D is possibly TRBD1 (6 bases). The CDR3 is 16 residues long. V was clipped by 0 bases and J by 4 bases, with 13 bases between them.

CDR3 amino acids: CASSNPEYQETQYF. The CDR3 nucleotides are TGTGCCAGCAGCAACCCAGAGTACCAAGAGACCCAGTACTTC. This chain uses TRBV5-4 with TRBJ2-5; D unclear. Trimming left V 4 bases short and J 0 bases short, with 10 bases between. CDR3 length: 14 residues. CDR1 and CDR2 from the germline V gene are SGHNT and YYREEE (reference sequence).

The V gene is TRBV2, the J gene TRBJ2-3; D might be TRBD2 (5 bases). Per germline, CDR1 SNHLY and CDR2 FYNNEI. This CDR3 is built from 16 residues. V dropped 3 bases and J dropped 5 bases, with 18 bases sitting between them. CDR3 DNA sequence: TGTGCCAGCAGTGAGGTATTAAGGACTTCAGGAGATACGCAGTATTTT. Amino acid sequence: CASSEVLRTSGDTQYF.

This chain links TRBV5-1 with TRBJ1-1, with TRBD1 identical over 7 bases. With V trimmed by 4 bases and J by 1 base, 7 bases remained unmatched. The CDR3 has 15 residues. Germline V lookup: CDR1 SGHRS, CDR2 YFSETQ. The CDR3 nucleotides read TGCGCCAGCAGCGATGGGACAGCCGCGAACACTGAAGCTTTCTTT. This codes for CASSDGTAANTEAFF.

The rearrangement uses TRBV3-1 and TRBJ2-3; D is uncertain. Germline values: CDR1 LGHDT, CDR2 YNNKEL (reference sequence). V was pared by 0 bases and J by 4 bases, with 8 bases between. CDR3 size: 14 residues. In DNA form, the CDR3 reads TGTGCCAGCAGCCAAGATTCCGAGGCAGATACGCAGTATTTT. It encodes CASSQDSEADTQYF.

J is TRBJ2-7 and V is TRBV20-1; 9 nucleotides align to TRBD1. Germline lookup yields CDR1 DFQATT and CDR2 SNEGSKA (reference sequence). Trimming removed 6 bases from V and 3 bases from J; junction bases left unmatched: 3. The length of the CDR3 is 12 residues. CDR3 in DNA: TGCAGTGCCCTGGACAGGGGCTACGAGCAGTACTTC. Its translation is CSALDRGYEQYF.

This clonotype was recorded at least ten times. The gene calls are TRBV6-5 and TRBJ2-1; D not certain. Per germline, CDR1 MNHEY and CDR2 SVGAGI. CDR3 length equals 16 residues. Deletions cut 2 bases from V and 8 bases from J, with 19 bases between. The CDR3 DNA sequence: TGTGCCAGCAGTTACACTTTCGGTAGGAGTGGCCATGAGCAGTTCTTC. Amino acids: CASSYTFGRSGHEQFF.

The chain uses TRBV29-1 and TRBJ1-1, with D unresolved. Germline CDR1 and CDR2: SQVTM and ANQGSEA. The CDR3 loop spans 13 amino acids. Trimming left V 6 bases short and J 8 bases short, with 19 bases between. CDR3 sequence (DNA): TGCAGCGTAGTCCGGGCCTCGCCCGTCGAAGCTTTCTTT. Amino acids: CSVVRASPVEAFF.